A selection of T cell receptor beta chains follows, all from one sample in a study of cytomegalovirus exposure and HLA in healthy donors. Here immunoSEQ multiplex PCR was the method, and the copy in TCRdb shows in-frame clones only, minus some. The table has fewer than 400,000 clones, just over 85% seen once; the top ten hold around 0.8%. The sample taken for sequencing was PBMCs. These receptors were collected from a young woman in good health and CMV-seronegative. CDR3s include the opening cysteine and the closing phenylalanine or tryptophan. The D gene is left open where the match is weak. Clone size is given for some rows only: seen once, a few or many times, or a class if the clone is expanded.

v_gene	abundance	d_gene	j_gene	CDR3aa	CDR3nt
TRBV4-3	.	.	TRBJ2-2	CASSKRSLVTGELFF	TGCGCCAGCAGCAAGCGATCATTGGTCACCGGGGAGCTGTTTTTT
TRBV7-3	.	.	TRBJ2-3	CASSPGAGADTQYF	TGTGCCAGCAGCCCCGGGGCAGGGGCAGATACGCAGTATTTT
TRBV9	.	.	TRBJ1-2	CASSVAAGGGYTF	TGTGCCAGCAGCGTAGCGGCAGGTGGTGGCTACACCTTC
TRBV5-1	.	.	TRBJ2-3	CASSLVGEVADTQYF	TGCGCCAGCAGCTTGGTGGGGGAGGTTGCAGATACGCAGTATTTT
TRBV27	.	.	TRBJ2-1	CASTGDYSSYNEQFF	TGTGCCAGCACCGGAGACTATAGCTCCTACAATGAGCAGTTCTTC
TRBV9	.	TRBD1	TRBJ1-4	CASSIGQVSNEKLFF	TGTGCCAGCAGCATAGGACAGGTCTCGAATGAAAAACTGTTTTTT
TRBV18	.	.	TRBJ1-2	CASSPGTTGKHYGYTF	TGTGCCAGCTCACCAGGCACCACAGGGAAACACTATGGCTACACCTTC
TRBV6-1	.	TRBD2	TRBJ2-5	CASSEIASGRRLETQYF	TGTGCCAGCAGTGAGATCGCTAGCGGGAGGAGGTTAGAGACCCAGTACTTC
TRBV5-1	.	TRBD1	TRBJ2-3	CASSFGTGVRTDTQYF	TGCGCCAGCAGCTTTGGGACAGGGGTTAGGACAGATACGCAGTATTTT
TRBV29-1	.	TRBD2	TRBJ2-4	CSVVILLAGENIQYF	TGCAGCGTTGTAATTTTACTAGCGGGGGAAAACATTCAGTACTTC
TRBV4-1	.	TRBD2	TRBJ2-7	CASSQELAGGVEQYF	TGCGCCAGCAGCCAAGAACTAGCGGGAGGGGTCGAGCAGTACTTC
TRBV7-8	.	.	TRBJ1-1	CASSLGQLNTEAFF	TGTGCCAGCAGCTTAGGACAGCTGAACACTGAAGCTTTCTTT
TRBV5-1	.	.	TRBJ2-7	CASSLTGLLSYEQYF	TGCGCCAGCAGCTTAACAGGTTTACTCTCCTACGAGCAGTACTTC
TRBV2	.	.	TRBJ2-4	CASRWTLNIQYF	TGTGCCAGCAGGTGGACTCTAAACATTCAGTACTTC
TRBV29-1	.	.	TRBJ2-7	CSATAGDSYEQYF	TGCAGCGCCACCGCCGGGGACTCCTACGAGCAGTACTTC
TRBV5-4	.	TRBD1	TRBJ2-7	CASSPNTGQPNEQYF	TGTGCCAGCAGCCCAAACACGGGACAGCCCAACGAGCAGTACTTC
TRBV6-5	.	.	TRBJ1-1	CASSRGPIGTEAFF	TGTGCCAGCAGTCGAGGGCCTATCGGCACTGAAGCTTTCTTT
TRBV10-3	few	.	TRBJ1-5	CAISESRQPQHF	TGTGCCATCAGTGAGTCCCGGCAGCCCCAGCATTTT
TRBV28	.	.	TRBJ2-2	CASSPPGGTVTGELFF	TGTGCCAGCAGTCCCCCGGGCGGGACGGTCACCGGGGAGCTGTTTTTT
TRBV28	.	.	TRBJ1-5	CASSLGQINQPQHF	TGTGCCAGCAGTTTGGGGCAGATCAATCAGCCCCAGCATTTT
TRBV27	.	TRBD1	TRBJ1-2	CASSLGTGDGYTF	TGTGCCAGCAGTTTAGGGACAGGGGACGGCTACACCTTC
TRBV7-2	.	.	TRBJ2-1	CASSQRLAIVGEQFF	TGTGCCAGCAGCCAAAGACTGGCCATAGTCGGGGAGCAGTTCTTC
TRBV29-1	few	TRBD2	TRBJ2-1	CSVDAAGTSGRPYNEQFF	TGCAGCGTTGACGCCGCCGGGACTAGCGGGAGACCCTACAATGAGCAGTTCTTC
TRBV2	.	.	TRBJ2-1	CASSEGGWGNYNEQFF	TGTGCCAGCAGTGAAGGCGGGTGGGGAAACTACAATGAGCAGTTCTTC